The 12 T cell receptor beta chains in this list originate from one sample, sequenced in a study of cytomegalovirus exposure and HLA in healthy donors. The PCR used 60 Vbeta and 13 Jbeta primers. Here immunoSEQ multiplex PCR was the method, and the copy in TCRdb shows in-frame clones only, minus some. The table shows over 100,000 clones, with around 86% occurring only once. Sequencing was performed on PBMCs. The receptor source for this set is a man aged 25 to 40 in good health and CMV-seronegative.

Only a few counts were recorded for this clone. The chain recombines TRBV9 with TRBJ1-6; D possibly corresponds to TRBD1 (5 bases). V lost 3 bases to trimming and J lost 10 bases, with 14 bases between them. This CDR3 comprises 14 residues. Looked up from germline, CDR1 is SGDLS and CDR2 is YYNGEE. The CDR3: CASSDGGSNSPLHF. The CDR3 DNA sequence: TGTGCCAGCAGCGACGGGGGGTCAAACTCACCCCTCCACTTT.

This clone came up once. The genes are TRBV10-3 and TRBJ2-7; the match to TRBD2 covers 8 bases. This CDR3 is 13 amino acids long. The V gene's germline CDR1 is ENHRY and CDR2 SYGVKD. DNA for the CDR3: TGTGCTACAGCGGGGGCGATCTCCTACGAGCAGTACTTC. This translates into CATAGAISYEQYF.

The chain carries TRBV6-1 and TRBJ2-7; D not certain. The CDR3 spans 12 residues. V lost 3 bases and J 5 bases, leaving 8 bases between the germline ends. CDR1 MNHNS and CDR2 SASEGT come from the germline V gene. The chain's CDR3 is CASSDPTDEQYF. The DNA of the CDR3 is TGTGCCAGCAGTGACCCCACAGACGAGCAGTACTTC.

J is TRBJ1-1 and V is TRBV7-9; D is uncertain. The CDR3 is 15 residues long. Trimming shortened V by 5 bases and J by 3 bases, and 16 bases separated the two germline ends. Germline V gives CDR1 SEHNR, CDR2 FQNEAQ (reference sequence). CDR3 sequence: CASSLPYEQDTEAFF. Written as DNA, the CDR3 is TGTGCCAGCAGCCTCCCCTACGAGCAGGACACTGAAGCTTTCTTT.

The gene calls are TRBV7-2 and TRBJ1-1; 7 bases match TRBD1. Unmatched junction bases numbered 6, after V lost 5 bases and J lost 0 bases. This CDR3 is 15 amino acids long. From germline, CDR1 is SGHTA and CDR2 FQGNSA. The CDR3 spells CASSIDRAMNTEAFF. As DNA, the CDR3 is TGTGCCAGCAGCATTGACAGGGCAATGAACACTGAAGCTTTCTTT.

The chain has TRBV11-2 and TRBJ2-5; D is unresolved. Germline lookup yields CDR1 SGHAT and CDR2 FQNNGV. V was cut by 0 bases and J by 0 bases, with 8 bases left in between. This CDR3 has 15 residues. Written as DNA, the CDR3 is TGTGCCAGCAGCTTAGAGTCTCCCTACCAAGAGACCCAGTACTTC. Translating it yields CASSLESPYQETQYF.

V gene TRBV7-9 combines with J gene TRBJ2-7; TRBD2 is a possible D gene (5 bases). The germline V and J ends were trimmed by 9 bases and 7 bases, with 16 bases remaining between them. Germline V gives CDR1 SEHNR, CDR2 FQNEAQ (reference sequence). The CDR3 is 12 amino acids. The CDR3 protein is CASGRSGGEQYF. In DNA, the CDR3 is TGTGCCAGTGGACGATCTGGAGGAGAGCAGTACTTC.

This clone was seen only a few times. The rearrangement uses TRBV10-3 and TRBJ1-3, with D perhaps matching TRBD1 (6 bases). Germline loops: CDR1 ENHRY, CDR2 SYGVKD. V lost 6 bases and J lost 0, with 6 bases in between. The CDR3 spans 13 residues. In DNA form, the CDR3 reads TGTGCCATCAGGGACAGCTCTGGAAACACCATATATTTT. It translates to CAIRDSSGNTIYF.

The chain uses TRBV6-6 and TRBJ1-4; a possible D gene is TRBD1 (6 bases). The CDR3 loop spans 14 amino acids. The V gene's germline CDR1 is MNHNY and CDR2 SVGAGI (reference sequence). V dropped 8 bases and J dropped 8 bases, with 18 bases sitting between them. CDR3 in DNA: TGTGCCAGCGAGGGGGTAGGACGCAAGGAAAAACTGTTTTTT. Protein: CASEGVGRKEKLFF.

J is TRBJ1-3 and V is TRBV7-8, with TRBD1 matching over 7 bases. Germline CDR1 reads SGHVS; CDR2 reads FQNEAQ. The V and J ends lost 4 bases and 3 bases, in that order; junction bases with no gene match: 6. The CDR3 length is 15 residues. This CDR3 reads CASSSTHRGGNTIYF. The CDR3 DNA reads TGTGCCAGCAGCTCGACCCACAGGGGTGGAAACACCATATATTTT.

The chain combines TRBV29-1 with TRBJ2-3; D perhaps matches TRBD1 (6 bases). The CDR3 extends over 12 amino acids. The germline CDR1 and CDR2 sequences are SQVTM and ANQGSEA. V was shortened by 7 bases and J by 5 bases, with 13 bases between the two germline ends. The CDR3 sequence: CSATGPGDTQYF. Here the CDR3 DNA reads TGCAGCGCTACAGGGCCGGGAGATACGCAGTATTTT.

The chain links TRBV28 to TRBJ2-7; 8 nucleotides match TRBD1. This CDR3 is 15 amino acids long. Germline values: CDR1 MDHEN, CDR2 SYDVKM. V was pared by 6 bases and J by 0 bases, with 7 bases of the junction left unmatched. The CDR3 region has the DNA TGTGCCAGCAGACCCTGGACAGGGAGCTCCTACGAGCAGTACTTC. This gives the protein CASRPWTGSSYEQYF.